These T cell receptor beta chains were read from a single sample in a study of siplizumab effects on memory and regulatory T cells. Data came from immunoSEQ multiplex PCR; TCRdb stores just in-frame clones and leaves some out. The sample shows 80,000 to 130,000 clones, about 91% of them seen only once. Sample: Tregs sorted from blood. The receptor source for this set is a human donor in good health. Each CDR3 is given with its conserved first and last residue. Fields, in order: V gene, clone size, D gene, J gene, CDR3 protein, CDR3 DNA. The D gene is left open where the match is weak. Expanded clones are given a class, and other clones once, few, many or no size at all.

v_gene: TRBV5-1; abundance: once; d_gene: .; j_gene: TRBJ2-5; CDR3aa: CASSSPQGPQETQYF; CDR3nt: TGCGCCAGCAGCTCCCCACAGGGTCCCCAAGAGACCCAGTACTTC
v_gene: TRBV7-8; abundance: .; d_gene: TRBD2; j_gene: TRBJ2-3; CDR3aa: CASSLSRDYTQYF; CDR3nt: TGTGCCAGCAGCTTATCGAGGGACTACACGCAGTATTTT
v_gene: TRBV14; abundance: .; d_gene: .; j_gene: TRBJ2-5; CDR3aa: CASSARETQYF; CDR3nt: TGTGCCAGCAGCGCCAGAGAGACCCAGTACTTC
v_gene: TRBV28; abundance: .; d_gene: TRBD2; j_gene: TRBJ2-7; CDR3aa: CASSSTGLAGLYEQYF; CDR3nt: TGTGCCAGCAGTTCTACGGGACTAGCGGGTCTCTACGAGCAGTACTTC
v_gene: TRBV7-7; abundance: .; d_gene: .; j_gene: TRBJ2-3; CDR3aa: CASGDTPIGEWGTDTQYF; CDR3nt: TGTGCTAGTGGGGACACTCCTATTGGGGAATGGGGCACAGATACGCAGTATTTT
v_gene: TRBV9; abundance: .; d_gene: .; j_gene: TRBJ2-5; CDR3aa: CASSVGQVTYQETQYF; CDR3nt: TGTGCCAGCAGCGTAGGACAGGTGACGTACCAAGAGACCCAGTACTTC
v_gene: TRBV19; abundance: .; d_gene: .; j_gene: TRBJ1-2; CDR3aa: CASNRAGSANYGYTF; CDR3nt: TGTGCCAGCAATAGGGCCGGGTCAGCTAACTATGGCTACACCTTC
v_gene: TRBV5-1; abundance: .; d_gene: .; j_gene: TRBJ2-5; CDR3aa: CASSLRRDRETQYF; CDR3nt: TGCGCCAGCAGCTTGCGGAGGGACCGGGAGACCCAGTACTTC
v_gene: TRBV10-3; abundance: .; d_gene: TRBD2; j_gene: TRBJ2-7; CDR3aa: CAISYTPGTSGSREQYF; CDR3nt: TGTGCCATCAGCTACACACCCGGGACTAGCGGGAGTCGCGAGCAGTACTTC
v_gene: TRBV6-1; abundance: .; d_gene: .; j_gene: TRBJ2-2; CDR3aa: CASSARGWGNANTGELFF; CDR3nt: TGTGCCAGCAGTGCCCGTGGATGGGGGAACGCGAACACCGGGGAGCTGTTTTTT
v_gene: TRBV4-2; abundance: .; d_gene: TRBD1; j_gene: TRBJ2-7; CDR3aa: CASSQGGTGGYEQYF; CDR3nt: TGTGCCAGCAGCCAAGGAGGGACAGGGGGCTACGAGCAGTACTTC
v_gene: TRBV18; abundance: .; d_gene: TRBD1; j_gene: TRBJ2-3; CDR3aa: CASSQQQGASTDTQYF; CDR3nt: TGTGCCAGCTCACAACAACAGGGGGCGAGCACAGATACGCAGTATTTT
v_gene: TRBV23-1; abundance: .; d_gene: .; j_gene: TRBJ1-3; CDR3aa: CASSQSPGGNTIYF; CDR3nt: TGCGCCAGCAGTCAATCGCCAGGGGGAAACACCATATATTTT
v_gene: TRBV13; abundance: .; d_gene: .; j_gene: TRBJ2-3; CDR3aa: CASSLGSSASTDTQYF; CDR3nt: TGTGCCAGCAGCTTAGGGAGCAGCGCTAGCACAGATACGCAGTATTTT
v_gene: TRBV6-4; abundance: .; d_gene: .; j_gene: TRBJ2-7; CDR3aa: CASSTPTLLPGQYF; CDR3nt: TGTGCCAGCAGTACACCGACCCTGCTACCGGGGCAGTACTTC
v_gene: TRBV5-1; abundance: .; d_gene: .; j_gene: TRBJ2-1; CDR3aa: CASSLGGRSYNEQFF; CDR3nt: TGCGCCAGCAGCTTAGGAGGGCGCTCCTACAATGAGCAGTTCTTC
v_gene: TRBV10-3; abundance: once; d_gene: .; j_gene: TRBJ2-2; CDR3aa: CAISESGFANTGELFF; CDR3nt: TGTGCCATCAGTGAGTCGGGGTTCGCGAACACCGGGGAGCTGTTTTTT
v_gene: TRBV18; abundance: .; d_gene: TRBD1; j_gene: TRBJ1-4; CDR3aa: CASSSRPGQGTNEKLFF; CDR3nt: TGTGCCAGCTCATCTAGACCGGGACAGGGAACTAATGAAAAACTGTTTTTT
v_gene: TRBV2; abundance: .; d_gene: .; j_gene: TRBJ2-6; CDR3aa: CASSAPWGANVLTF; CDR3nt: TGTGCCAGCAGTGCCCCGTGGGGGGCCAACGTCCTGACTTTC
v_gene: TRBV6-5; abundance: .; d_gene: TRBD1; j_gene: TRBJ1-1; CDR3aa: CASRDRENTEAFF; CDR3nt: TGTGCCAGCAGGGACAGGGAGAACACTGAAGCTTTCTTT
v_gene: TRBV7-7; abundance: .; d_gene: .; j_gene: TRBJ2-2; CDR3aa: CASSVGHLTGELFF; CDR3nt: TGTGCTAGCAGCGTGGGACATTTAACCGGGGAGCTGTTTTTT
v_gene: TRBV29-1; abundance: .; d_gene: .; j_gene: TRBJ1-2; CDR3aa: CSVLAFGQGRSGYTF; CDR3nt: TGCAGCGTTTTGGCGTTCGGGCAGGGGAGGAGTGGCTACACCTTC
v_gene: TRBV27; abundance: .; d_gene: .; j_gene: TRBJ2-3; CDR3aa: CASSFRTSSVDVVSTDTQYF; CDR3nt: TGTGCCAGCAGTTTTCGGACGAGCTCTGTGGACGTCGTTAGCACAGATACGCAGTATTTT
v_gene: TRBV11-2; abundance: .; d_gene: .; j_gene: TRBJ2-1; CDR3aa: CASTPFSEQFF; CDR3nt: TGTGCCAGCACCCCCTTTAGTGAGCAGTTCTTC
v_gene: TRBV5-1; abundance: .; d_gene: .; j_gene: TRBJ2-2; CDR3aa: CASSSGWASTGELFF; CDR3nt: TGCGCCAGCAGCTCCGGGTGGGCCTCCACCGGGGAGCTGTTTTTT
v_gene: TRBV4-2; abundance: few; d_gene: .; j_gene: TRBJ1-2; CDR3aa: CASSRGTDSYGYTF; CDR3nt: TGTGCCAGCAGCCGAGGGACGGATTCCTATGGCTACACCTTC
v_gene: TRBV27; abundance: .; d_gene: .; j_gene: TRBJ2-1; CDR3aa: CASSLEVGQINNEQFF; CDR3nt: TGTGCCAGCAGTTTAGAAGTAGGACAAATAAACAATGAGCAGTTCTTC
v_gene: TRBV6-5; abundance: .; d_gene: .; j_gene: TRBJ1-2; CDR3aa: CASSFGQINYGYTF; CDR3nt: TGTGCCAGCAGTTTCGGTCAGATTAACTATGGCTACACCTTC
v_gene: TRBV6-8; abundance: .; d_gene: .; j_gene: TRBJ2-5; CDR3aa: CASSYEGRETQYF; CDR3nt: TGTGCCAGCAGTTACGAGGGGCGGGAGACCCAGTACTTC
v_gene: TRBV5-1; abundance: .; d_gene: TRBD2; j_gene: TRBJ2-2; CDR3aa: CASSLTTIAGGQNTGELFF; CDR3nt: TGCGCCAGCAGCTTGACTACAATAGCGGGAGGGCAGAACACCGGGGAGCTGTTTTTT
v_gene: TRBV28; abundance: .; d_gene: .; j_gene: TRBJ2-3; CDR3aa: CASSRVFLTDTQYF; CDR3nt: TGTGCCAGCAGTCGAGTCTTTCTCACAGATACGCAGTATTTT
v_gene: TRBV10-1; abundance: .; d_gene: .; j_gene: TRBJ2-7; CDR3aa: CASSDPGRGTYEQYF; CDR3nt: TGCGCCAGCAGTGACCCAGGGCGAGGAACCTACGAGCAGTACTTC
v_gene: TRBV20-1; abundance: .; d_gene: .; j_gene: TRBJ1-2; CDR3aa: CSVSFNYGYTF; CDR3nt: TGCAGTGTTAGCTTTAACTATGGCTACACCTTC
v_gene: TRBV12-5; abundance: .; d_gene: TRBD2; j_gene: TRBJ2-5; CDR3aa: CASGNPGGEGGYQETQYF; CDR3nt: TGTGCTAGTGGTAATCCTGGTGGTGAGGGAGGGTACCAAGAGACCCAGTACTTC
v_gene: TRBV7-2; abundance: .; d_gene: TRBD1; j_gene: TRBJ1-3; CDR3aa: CASSLVTGNTIYF; CDR3nt: TGTGCCAGCAGCTTGGTGACAGGGAACACCATATATTTT
v_gene: TRBV5-1; abundance: .; d_gene: TRBD2; j_gene: TRBJ2-2; CDR3aa: CASSLLAGNTGELFF; CDR3nt: TGCGCCAGCAGTTTACTAGCGGGAAACACCGGGGAGCTGTTTTTT
v_gene: TRBV5-4; abundance: .; d_gene: TRBD2; j_gene: TRBJ2-7; CDR3aa: CASSPGASGRKYEQYF; CDR3nt: TGTGCCAGCAGCCCGGGGGCTAGCGGGAGAAAATACGAGCAGTACTTC
v_gene: TRBV5-1; abundance: .; d_gene: .; j_gene: TRBJ2-3; CDR3aa: CASSLVRSADTQYF; CDR3nt: TGCGCCAGCAGCTTGGTGCGTAGCGCAGATACGCAGTATTTT
v_gene: TRBV19; abundance: .; d_gene: TRBD2; j_gene: TRBJ2-3; CDR3aa: CASSIRHLTSGGDTDTQYF; CDR3nt: TGTGCCAGTAGTATCAGACACTTAACTAGCGGGGGAGACACAGATACGCAGTATTTT
v_gene: TRBV11-2; abundance: few; d_gene: .; j_gene: TRBJ2-1; CDR3aa: CASSSLETLLFF; CDR3nt: TGTGCCAGCAGCTCTCTGGAGACTTTGCTGTTCTTC
v_gene: TRBV5-1; abundance: .; d_gene: .; j_gene: TRBJ2-7; CDR3aa: CASSTGLNTYEQYF; CDR3nt: TGCGCCAGCAGCACGGGACTGAATACCTACGAGCAGTACTTC
v_gene: TRBV5-1; abundance: .; d_gene: TRBD1; j_gene: TRBJ2-5; CDR3aa: CASSWGQGASETQYF; CDR3nt: TGCGCCAGCAGCTGGGGACAGGGGGCGTCGGAGACCCAGTACTTC
v_gene: TRBV19; abundance: .; d_gene: .; j_gene: TRBJ2-1; CDR3aa: CASSIESGRSYNEQFF; CDR3nt: TGTGCCAGTAGTATAGAGTCGGGCCGCTCCTACAATGAGCAGTTCTTC
v_gene: TRBV30; abundance: .; d_gene: TRBD1; j_gene: TRBJ2-1; CDR3aa: CAWGQGLNEQFF; CDR3nt: TGTGCCTGGGGACAGGGGCTCAATGAGCAGTTCTTC
v_gene: TRBV7-9; abundance: .; d_gene: TRBD1; j_gene: TRBJ2-7; CDR3aa: CASSPGQGVLEQYF; CDR3nt: TGTGCCAGCAGCCCCGGACAGGGGGTTCTCGAGCAGTACTTC
v_gene: TRBV11-1; abundance: .; d_gene: .; j_gene: TRBJ2-5; CDR3aa: CASSLYNAGAVQETQYF; CDR3nt: TGTGCCAGCAGCTTATATAATGCAGGGGCCGTCCAAGAGACCCAGTACTTC
v_gene: TRBV27; abundance: once; d_gene: .; j_gene: TRBJ2-1; CDR3aa: CASSFFSYNEQFF; CDR3nt: TGTGCCAGCAGTTTTTTTTCCTACAATGAGCAGTTCTTC